Listed here is a single T cell receptor beta chain. Its antigen is unknown. The repertoire was sequenced with immunoSEQ multiplex PCR; TCRdb's copy has only in-frame clones and lacks some. The sample has roughly 2,500,000 clones; 93% are singletons. The data are from a study of shared clonotypes between healthy human individuals. General study points: Naive CD4 clonotypes were shared across a handful of donors at 4.5% to 6%. Specimens sampled were limited to blood, with tissue repertoires likely differing. Among the subsets, naive ones generally showed larger estimated richness than memory ones.

Negatively enriched CD4+ T cells were divided by CD45RA into naive and memory. This clonotype was sampled from a young man in good health. Some clones in this sample may be carry-over from other donors' samples. The sequencing sample was made of naive CD4+ T cells from PBMCs. Subset reported: CD45RA+ positively selected.

Here the CDR3 DNA reads TGTGCCAGCAGCCAAAACACAGATACGCAGTATTTT. Its protein product is CASSQNTDTQYF. The chain joins TRBV7-9 to TRBJ2-3; D gene uncertain. The germline V and J ends were trimmed by 5 bases and 2 bases, with 5 bases remaining between them. In germline, CDR1 is SEHNR, CDR2 FQNEAQ (reference sequence). The CDR3 extends over 12 amino acids. Supplemented by reference TRBV7-9 and TRBJ2-3, the full variable domain reads DTGVSQNPRHKITKRGQNVTFRCDPISEHNRLYWYRQTLGQGPEFLTYFQNEAQLEKSRLLSDRFSAERPKGSFSTLEIQRTEQGDSAMYLCASSQNTDTQYFGPGTRLTVL.